Reported below is one T cell receptor (beta chain). The target antigen is unknown. Primers included in the PCR were 60 Vbeta and 13 Jbeta primers. The assay was immunoSEQ multiplex PCR, and TCRdb's table has in-frame clones only and misses some. Of 160,000 or so clones in the sample, 70% to 80% were seen once. This specimen comes from a study of cytomegalovirus exposure and HLA in healthy donors. Whole-study findings and limits: In a later analysis, specific HLA alleles were associated with 15,000 or so TCR beta sequences at a 0.05 false discovery rate.

This clonotype was sampled from a man between 18 and 35 years old in good health and CMV-seropositive. The sequenced material came from PBMCs.

The CDR3 sequence is CASIRTGARSGNTIYF. For the CDR3, the DNA is TGTGCCAGCATTCGAACAGGGGCCCGCTCTGGAAACACCATATATTTT. The rearrangement uses TRBV2 and TRBJ1-3, with 7 positions matching TRBD1. The V gene's germline CDR1 is SNHLY and CDR2 FYNNEI. Trimming removed 7 bases from V and 0 bases from J; junction bases left unmatched: 9. This CDR3 has 16 amino acids.